This record covers a single T cell receptor (beta chain). Its binding antigen is unknown. No quality values exist for individual bases; no much larger clone is one base distant. This specimen comes from a study of CD8 T cells in Susac syndrome (dated by TCRdb to between 2018 and 2021). In the study overall: Among the sequenced Susac syndrome patients, 5 or 6 had clinically active disease and roughly 8 were in clinical remission. At the time of blood withdrawal, Susac syndrome patients were either therapy-naive, taking corticosteroids (with some also receiving IVIg), or on IVIg alone. The study used repertoire sequencing to test whether antigen drove CD8+ T cell activation and differentiation in Susac syndrome. The clonality of the CD8+ T cell repertoire was compared across approximately eleven healthy donors, about 14 Susac syndrome patients and about 16 multiple sclerosis patients. What the study reported, not specific to this receptor: Around 16 and five Susac-specific public clones were found in the total CD8+ and CD8+ TEMRA repertoires, respectively. CD8+ repertoires in Susac syndrome showed clonal expansion, which was highest in CD8+ TEMRA cells and was greater in clinically active patients than in remitting patients. The study acknowledged that relatively few individuals were included in the TCR sequencing and HLA analysis.

RNA was extracted using the RNeasy kit, and about 0.45 to 1 ug of the RNA was reverse transcribed with random hexamers. The immunoSEQ multiplex PCR assay, which covers 54 Vbeta and 13 Jbeta segments, was used to amplify TCR beta CDR3 regions. To correct PCR amplification bias, a synthetic template baseline was used for both primer optimization and computational correction. In the original analysis: Reads were annotated to V, D and J genes according to IMGT and were analyzed with immunoSEQ Analyzer, with only productive sequences retained. Clonality was calculated as one minus the Shannon entropy normalized by log2 of the number of productive unique sequences. For each patient and control, public and private clones were evaluated among the 100 most prevalent clones. Clones were defined as Susac-specific when absent from the healthy and MS cohorts, from over a thousand published viral clones and from other ImmuneACCESS disease sequences. In TCRdb, the public reads were trimmed at Q25 with fastp and aligned with MiXCR, with productive beta chains retained. A single entry per CDR3 protein holds the most common genes and DNA from its merged rows. These V and J calls are TCRdb output, not the study's own analysis. The sample records some 130,000 distinct CDR3 sequences, around 95% of which are singletons. The top ten constitute about 0.18% of the sample.

V is cut by 3 bases and J by 4 bases, and the space between the germline ends is 18 bases. Measured from the cysteine to the phenylalanine, the CDR3 is 15 residues long. The DNA shown is the 45-base CDR3, in frame from base 1. Based on the germline V gene (reference sequence), the CDR1 and CDR2 sequences are GTSNPN and SVGIG. High-throughput TCR beta sequencing profiled peripheral blood CD8+ and CD4+ T cells from healthy donors, Susac syndrome patients and multiple sclerosis patients. Susac syndrome patients met recently defined diagnostic criteria for definite or probable disease. CD8+ TEMRA cells were enriched by FACS, while bulk CD8+ and CD4+ T cells were purified by magnetic negative isolation. Blood was drawn into EDTA tubes, processed within 24 hours, and PBMCs were isolated by density gradient centrifugation. PBMCs intended for TCR sequencing were cryopreserved in liquid nitrogen and were subsequently thawed in a 37 degrees C water bath. A purity of at least 90% was achieved for sorted or isolated CD4+, CD8+ and CD8+ TEMRA cells.

The clonotype originates from a human donor with Susac syndrome. This receptor chain uses TRBV30 and TRBJ2-5; a tentative D call is TRBD2 (6 bases match). The sample was CD8+ T cells from PBMCs. The nucleotide sequence is TGTGCCTGGAGCGACGGGACTTCGCCGGGAGAGACCCAGTACTTC. Its protein is CAWSDGTSPGETQYF.